The 17 T cell receptor beta chains reported below all come from one sample, sequenced in a study of T-cell reconstitution after alpha-beta-depleted transplantation in children. Preparation of the TCRbeta library was carried out with unique molecular identifiers. TCRdb fed the PCR reads into MiXCR, producing one record per CDR3 protein. The data hold about 260,000 distinct CDR3 sequences, with around 7.5% observed a single time. The source was PBMCs, mostly from graft donor cells, collected 180 days after TCRalphabeta/CD19-depleted stem cell transplant. These receptors originate from a male patient younger than 18 who had a stem cell transplant for acute lymphoblastic leukemia, so the T cells may come from the graft donor.

This clonotype was seen ten or more times. The chain couples TRBV6-5 to TRBJ2-1; TRBD2 matches at 7 bases. This CDR3 comprises 15 residues. Trimming cost V 2 bases and J 5 bases; bases outside gene matches: 6. Germline V CDR1 and CDR2: MNHEY, SVGAGI. CDR3 sequence (DNA): TGTGCCAGCAGTTACGTGGGGGGGGAAGACAATGAGCAGTTCTTC. Protein sequence: CASSYVGGEDNEQFF.

Many counts were recorded for this clonotype. This rearrangement joins TRBV5-1 to TRBJ1-1; tentative D call: TRBD1 (6 bases). Germline values: CDR1 SGHRS, CDR2 YFSETQ. V lost 6 bases, J lost 1 base, and 10 bases lay in between. CDR3 length equals 13 residues. The CDR3 spells CASKRGGNTEAFF. CDR3 nucleotides: TGCGCCAGCAAGCGAGGGGGGAACACTGAAGCTTTCTTT.

This clonotype was recorded many times. The J gene is TRBJ2-2, the V gene TRBV11-3, with TRBD2 identical over 10 bases. J lost 0 bases, V lost 2 bases, and 6 bases had no gene match. The CDR3 is made up of 18 amino acids. CDR1 and CDR2 from the germline V gene are SGHNT and YENEEA. The CDR3 bases are TGTGCCAGCAGCTTAAGGAGCGGGGGGGGAACGAACACCGGGGAGCTGTTTTTT. It encodes CASSLRSGGGTNTGELFF.

At least ten counts were recorded for this clonotype. V usage is TRBV20-1 and J usage is TRBJ2-7, with D possibly being TRBD1 (6 bases). The CDR3 totals 13 residues. Germline lookup yields CDR1 DFQATT and CDR2 SNEGSKA (reference sequence). With 4 bases removed from V and 3 bases from J, the gap between germline ends came to 13 bases. In DNA form, the CDR3 reads TGCAGTGCTATGTGGGACAAACACTACGAGCAGTACTTC. Translating it yields CSAMWDKHYEQYF.

The chain joins TRBV11-2 to TRBJ2-3; 15 nucleotides line up with TRBD2. In germline, CDR1 is SGHAT, CDR2 FQNNGV. The CDR3 has 16 amino acids. After removal of 4 bases from V and 6 bases from J, the junction contained 5 bases not matched to a gene. CDR3 region: CASSSGTSGRMDTQYF. Written as DNA, the CDR3 is TGTGCCAGCAGCTCGGGGACTAGCGGGAGGATGGATACGCAGTATTTT.

This clonotype was observed many times. This rearrangement joins TRBV20-1 to TRBJ2-5; 7 bases line up with TRBD1. The CDR3 is made up of 15 amino acids. Germline V CDR1 and CDR2: DFQATT, SNEGSKA (reference sequence). J was trimmed by 1 base and V by 3 bases; bases with no gene match: 8. Written as DNA, the CDR3 is TGCAGTGCTAGGAAGCCTGGGACAGTCCAAGAGACCCAGTACTTC. As protein: CSARKPGTVQETQYF.

In this sample, this clonotype turned up many times. The rearrangement joins TRBV7-7 to TRBJ2-3; D might be TRBD1 or TRBD2, each matching 5 bases. Germline CDR1 and CDR2: SSHAT and FNYEAQ (reference sequence). V was clipped by 4 bases and J by 3 bases, with 14 bases between them. This CDR3 has 15 residues. CDR3 amino acids: CASSSRGERTDTQYF. CDR3 coding DNA: TGTGCCAGCAGCTCGAGAGGGGAGAGGACAGATACGCAGTATTTT.

Concerning this clonotype: A read error may explain this, as a much larger clone is one base away. The V call is TRBV25-1, the J call TRBJ2-5, with D possibly being TRBD1 or TRBD2 (5 bases each). Trimming shortened V by 3 bases and J by 0 bases, and 11 bases separated the two germline ends. The CDR3 is 15 amino acids. The germline V gene encodes CDR1 MGHDK and CDR2 SYGVNS. The CDR3 nucleotides are TGTGCCAGCAGTGATGTGGGACGGTACCAAGAGACCCAGTACTTC. It yields the protein CASSDVGRYQETQYF.

This clonotype was seen many times. CDR3: CASTTGGNQPQHF. CDR3 nucleotides: TGTGCCAGCACTACCGGGGGCAATCAGCCCCAGCATTTT. The rearrangement uses TRBV6-6 and TRBJ1-5; D remains unclear. This CDR3 has 13 amino acids. Trimming shortened V by 7 bases and J by 2 bases, and 9 bases separated the two germline ends. CDR1 and CDR2 from the germline V gene are MNHNY and SVGAGI (reference sequence).

This clonotype was observed at least ten times. The chain recombines TRBV12-3 or TRBV12-4 with TRBJ2-4; D is ambiguous. Trimming shortened V by 5 bases and J by 10 bases, and 18 bases separated the two germline ends. The length of the CDR3 is 14 residues. CDR3 DNA: TGTGCCAGCAGTCCTGGGTTCTACTTGGGTATTCAGTACTTC. Its translation: CASSPGFYLGIQYF.

This clonotype was recorded many times. This chain links TRBV29-1 with TRBJ1-2; D may be TRBD1 (6 bases). The V and J ends lost 4 bases and 2 bases respectively, with 11 bases between them. CDR1 SQVTM and CDR2 ANQGSEA come from the germline V gene. The CDR3 runs 13 residues. The CDR3 DNA reads TGCAGCGTTGCTTGGGGGCAGAACTATGGCTACACCTTC. It translates to CSVAWGQNYGYTF.

Many counts were recorded for this clonotype. The V call is TRBV29-1, the J call TRBJ2-2, with a weak D call TRBD1 (5 bases). Germline V gene data show CDR1 as SQVTM and CDR2 as ANQGSEA. This CDR3 contains 13 residues. V was pared by 4 bases and J by 5 bases, with 11 bases between. In nucleotides, the CDR3 is TGCAGCGTTGCAGGGCCACTGACCGGGGAGCTGTTTTTT. It yields the protein CSVAGPLTGELFF.

This clonotype was seen at least ten times. The chain links TRBV5-1 to TRBJ1-4; no clear D gene. The CDR3 runs 14 residues. Trimming removed 5 bases at V and 0 bases at J, with 8 bases between. Germline CDR1 is SGHRS and CDR2 is YFSETQ. CDR3 residues: CASSATSTNEKLFF. Written as DNA, the CDR3 is TGCGCCAGCAGTGCCACCTCAACTAATGAAAAACTGTTTTTT.

The sample holds many counts of this clonotype. The V and J genes are TRBV7-9 and TRBJ2-2; possibly TRBD2 for D (6 bases). V was pared by 4 bases and J by 8 bases, with 17 bases between. CDR1 and CDR2 from the germline V gene are SEHNR and FQNEAQ (reference sequence). CDR3 length: 15 residues. The CDR3 region has the DNA TGTGCCAGCAGCTCCGGGACTTATCCCGGGGGGGAGCTGTTTTTT. Translating gives CASSSGTYPGGELFF.

In its sample, this clonotype was seen many times. The chain couples TRBV5-1 to TRBJ2-1; D is perhaps TRBD1 (6 bases). CDR1 SGHRS and CDR2 YFSETQ come from the germline V gene. This CDR3 is built from 13 residues. The germline V and J ends were trimmed by 0 bases and 5 bases, with 6 bases remaining between them. The DNA for the CDR3 is TGCGCCAGCAGCTTGGACAGGGACAATGAGCAGTTCTTC. This gives the protein CASSLDRDNEQFF.

In its sample, this clonotype was seen many times. The chain carries TRBV5-1 and TRBJ2-7, with a tentative D call TRBD1 (6 bases). V was trimmed by 2 bases and J by 2 bases, leaving 11 bases between them. CDR1 is SGHRS and CDR2 is YFSETQ in the germline V gene. The length of the CDR3 is 14 residues. CDR3 region: CASSLQGGAYEQYF. In DNA, the CDR3 is TGCGCCAGCAGCTTACAGGGTGGGGCCTACGAGCAGTACTTC.

In this sample, this clonotype turned up once. A much larger clone differs by one base, so this may be a read error. The J gene is TRBJ2-7, the V gene TRBV28, with D possibly called TRBD1 or TRBD2 (5 bases each). CDR3 length: 13 residues. The V gene's germline CDR1 is MDHEN and CDR2 SYDVKM. The CDR3 DNA reads as TGTGCCTGCAGTTTAAAGTGGGGGAATGAGCAGTACTTC. Amino acids: CACSLKWGNEQYF.